A selection of T cell receptor beta chains follows, all from one sample in a study of shared clonotypes between healthy human individuals. Data came from immunoSEQ multiplex PCR; TCRdb stores just in-frame clones and leaves some out. The sample has some 2,000,000 clones, 85% to 95% seen once. Specimen: naive CD4+ T cells sorted from blood. The receptors come from a man aged 18 to 30 in good health. CDR3s include the opening cysteine and the closing phenylalanine or tryptophan. Fields, in order: CDR3 protein, CDR3 DNA, clone size, V gene, J gene, D gene, CDR3 length. A D gene is named only where the DNA matches it firmly. Not all rows give a size; the values are once, few, many and, for expanded clones, a class.

CDR3aa: CASNTAILYNEQFF
CDR3nt: TGTGCCAGCAACACAGCTATCCTTTACAATGAGCAGTTCTTC
abundance: .
v_gene: TRBV2
j_gene: TRBJ2-1
d_gene: .
len: 14

CDR3aa: CAGDRDGSPLHF
CDR3nt: TGTGCCGGGGACAGGGATGGGTCACCCCTCCACTTT
abundance: .
v_gene: TRBV30
j_gene: TRBJ1-6
d_gene: TRBD1
len: 12

CDR3aa: CASSPGQIYGYTF
CDR3nt: TGCGCCAGCAGTCCGGGACAGATCTATGGCTACACCTTC
abundance: .
v_gene: TRBV5-1
j_gene: TRBJ1-2
d_gene: TRBD1
len: 13

CDR3aa: CAISAAQGIGEKLFF
CDR3nt: TGTGCCATCAGTGCCGCGCAGGGAATCGGGGAAAAACTGTTTTTT
abundance: .
v_gene: TRBV10-3
j_gene: TRBJ1-4
d_gene: .
len: 15

CDR3aa: CASSPGQGRGYTF
CDR3nt: TGTGCCAGCAGCCCGGGACAGGGGAGAGGCTACACCTTC
abundance: .
v_gene: TRBV6-1
j_gene: TRBJ1-2
d_gene: TRBD1
len: 13

CDR3aa: CASSLSFYAGDNGYTF
CDR3nt: TGTGCCAGCAGTTTATCCTTTTATGCGGGGGACAATGGCTACACCTTC
abundance: .
v_gene: TRBV28
j_gene: TRBJ1-2
d_gene: .
len: 16

CDR3aa: CASSQERGSQYSPLHF
CDR3nt: TGCGCCAGCAGCCAAGAGAGGGGGAGTCAATACTCACCCCTCCACTTT
abundance: .
v_gene: TRBV4-3
j_gene: TRBJ1-6
d_gene: .
len: 16

CDR3aa: CASRGAGLSGANVLTF
CDR3nt: TGTGCCAGTAGAGGCGCAGGGCTCTCTGGGGCCAACGTCCTGACTTTC
abundance: .
v_gene: TRBV19
j_gene: TRBJ2-6
d_gene: .
len: 16

CDR3aa: CASSSSGKSTDTQYF
CDR3nt: TGTGCCAGCAGCTCTAGCGGGAAGAGCACAGATACGCAGTATTTT
abundance: .
v_gene: TRBV7-3
j_gene: TRBJ2-3
d_gene: TRBD2
len: 15

CDR3aa: CASTGRDGGVRYTF
CDR3nt: TGTGCCAGCACCGGTAGGGACGGCGGCGTTCGCTACACCTTC
abundance: .
v_gene: TRBV2
j_gene: TRBJ1-2
d_gene: .
len: 14

CDR3aa: CASSLYGPTDTQYF
CDR3nt: TGTGCCAGCAGCTTATACGGGCCCACAGATACGCAGTATTTT
abundance: .
v_gene: TRBV7-9
j_gene: TRBJ2-3
d_gene: .
len: 14

CDR3aa: CASSAQSSGANVLTF
CDR3nt: TGTGCCAGCAGTGCCCAGAGCTCTGGGGCCAACGTCCTGACTTTC
abundance: .
v_gene: TRBV2
j_gene: TRBJ2-6
d_gene: .
len: 15

CDR3aa: CASLGETQYF
CDR3nt: TGTGCCAGCCTGGGGGAGACCCAGTACTTC
abundance: .
v_gene: TRBV7-2
j_gene: TRBJ2-5
d_gene: .
len: 10

CDR3aa: CASSLAQGKSSYNSPLHF
CDR3nt: TGTGCCAGCAGTTTAGCACAGGGCAAGAGCTCCTATAATTCACCCCTCCACTTT
abundance: .
v_gene: TRBV27
j_gene: TRBJ1-6
d_gene: .
len: 18

CDR3aa: CASSIPGTRKETQYF
CDR3nt: TGCGCCAGCAGCATCCCCGGGACCAGAAAAGAGACCCAGTACTTC
abundance: .
v_gene: TRBV5-1
j_gene: TRBJ2-5
d_gene: .
len: 15

CDR3aa: CASSRARLSYNEQFF
CDR3nt: TGTGCCAGCTCACGGGCGCGGCTCTCCTACAATGAGCAGTTCTTC
abundance: .
v_gene: TRBV18
j_gene: TRBJ2-1
d_gene: .
len: 15

CDR3aa: CASSSTGAPDTQYF
CDR3nt: TGTGCCAGTAGTAGTACCGGAGCCCCAGATACGCAGTATTTT
abundance: .
v_gene: TRBV19
j_gene: TRBJ2-3
d_gene: .
len: 14

CDR3aa: CASQGRSAGNTIYF
CDR3nt: TGTGCCTCCCAGGGGAGGTCCGCTGGAAACACCATATATTTT
abundance: .
v_gene: TRBV10-3
j_gene: TRBJ1-3
d_gene: .
len: 14

CDR3aa: CASRLAGKGYQETQYF
CDR3nt: TGTGCCAGTAGACTCGCAGGGAAGGGGTACCAAGAGACCCAGTACTTC
abundance: .
v_gene: TRBV19
j_gene: TRBJ2-5
d_gene: .
len: 16

CDR3aa: CASSLTRGNTIYF
CDR3nt: TGTGCCAGCAGCCTTACTCGGGGAAACACCATATATTTT
abundance: .
v_gene: TRBV6-5
j_gene: TRBJ1-3
d_gene: .
len: 13

CDR3aa: CASTSHVPQSRANVLTF
CDR3nt: TGTGCCAGCACGAGCCACGTACCACAAAGTCGGGCCAACGTCCTGACTTTC
abundance: .
v_gene: TRBV5-4
j_gene: TRBJ2-6
d_gene: .
len: 17

CDR3aa: CASSPPQDRANTGELFF
CDR3nt: TGTGCCAGCTCACCCCCCCAGGACAGAGCGAACACCGGGGAGCTGTTTTTT
abundance: .
v_gene: TRBV18
j_gene: TRBJ2-2
d_gene: .
len: 17

CDR3aa: CASSPDSSSYNEQFF
CDR3nt: TGTGCCAGCAGCCCGGACTCTAGCTCCTACAATGAGCAGTTCTTC
abundance: .
v_gene: TRBV7-2
j_gene: TRBJ2-1
d_gene: .
len: 15

CDR3aa: CASSRQGSSYEQYF
CDR3nt: TGTGCCAGCAGCCGACAGGGGTCGTCCTACGAGCAGTACTTC
abundance: once
v_gene: TRBV27
j_gene: TRBJ2-7
d_gene: TRBD1
len: 14

CDR3aa: CASSSRTTGELFF
CDR3nt: TGTGCCAGCAGCTCGCGGACAACCGGGGAGCTGTTTTTT
abundance: .
v_gene: TRBV7-9
j_gene: TRBJ2-2
d_gene: .
len: 13

CDR3aa: CASSQFPRGGSEQYF
CDR3nt: TGCGCCAGCAGCCAATTTCCCAGGGGGGGGTCCGAGCAGTACTTC
abundance: .
v_gene: TRBV4-3
j_gene: TRBJ2-7
d_gene: .
len: 15

CDR3aa: CASSSQGGKYEQYF
CDR3nt: TGTGCCAGCAGCTCCCAAGGGGGCAAGTACGAGCAGTACTTC
abundance: .
v_gene: TRBV5-5
j_gene: TRBJ2-7
d_gene: TRBD1
len: 14

CDR3aa: CASSPWTATYEQYF
CDR3nt: TGTGCCAGCTCACCTTGGACAGCTACCTACGAGCAGTACTTC
abundance: .
v_gene: TRBV18
j_gene: TRBJ2-7
d_gene: .
len: 14

CDR3aa: CASSGPVDYGYTF
CDR3nt: TGTGCCAGCAGCGGGCCCGTCGACTATGGCTACACCTTC
abundance: .
v_gene: TRBV6-1
j_gene: TRBJ1-2
d_gene: .
len: 13

CDR3aa: CASSPWGTEAFF
CDR3nt: TGTGCCAGCTCTCCTTGGGGTACTGAAGCTTTCTTT
abundance: .
v_gene: TRBV2
j_gene: TRBJ1-1
d_gene: .
len: 12

CDR3aa: CASSLWSQNSGANVLTF
CDR3nt: TGTGCTAGCAGCTTATGGTCACAGAACTCTGGGGCCAACGTCCTGACTTTC
abundance: .
v_gene: TRBV7-7
j_gene: TRBJ2-6
d_gene: .
len: 17

CDR3aa: CASSLGLRTPEATNEKLFF
CDR3nt: TGTGCCAGCAGCTTGGGCCTCCGGACACCCGAAGCAACTAATGAAAAACTGTTTTTT
abundance: .
v_gene: TRBV5-5
j_gene: TRBJ1-4
d_gene: .
len: 19

CDR3aa: CASSPPAASGNTIYF
CDR3nt: TGTGCCAGCTCACCACCGGCAGCCTCTGGAAACACCATATATTTT
abundance: .
v_gene: TRBV18
j_gene: TRBJ1-3
d_gene: .
len: 15

CDR3aa: CASSLALAGLNTEAFF
CDR3nt: TGCGCCAGCAGCTTGGCCTTGGCGGGATTGAACACTGAAGCTTTCTTT
abundance: .
v_gene: TRBV5-1
j_gene: TRBJ1-1
d_gene: .
len: 16

CDR3aa: CASSMGTGGNTIYF
CDR3nt: TGTGCCAGTAGTATGGGGACAGGAGGAAACACCATATATTTT
abundance: .
v_gene: TRBV19
j_gene: TRBJ1-3
d_gene: TRBD1
len: 14